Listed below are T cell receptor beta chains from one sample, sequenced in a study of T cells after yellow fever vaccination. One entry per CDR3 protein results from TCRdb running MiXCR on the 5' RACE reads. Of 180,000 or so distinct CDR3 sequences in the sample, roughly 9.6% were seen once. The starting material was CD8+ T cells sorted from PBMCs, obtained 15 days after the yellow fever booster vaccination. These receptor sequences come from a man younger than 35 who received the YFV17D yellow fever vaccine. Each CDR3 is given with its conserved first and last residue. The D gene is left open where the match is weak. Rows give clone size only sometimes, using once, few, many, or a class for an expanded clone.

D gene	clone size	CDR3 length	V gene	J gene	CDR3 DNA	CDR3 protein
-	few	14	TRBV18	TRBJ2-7	TGTGCCAGCTCACCGCTCATCCTATCCTACGAGCAGTACTTC	CASSPLILSYEQYF
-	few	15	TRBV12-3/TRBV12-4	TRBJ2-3	TGTGCCAGCAGTTACGGACAGCCACTCACAGATACGCAGTATTTT	CASSYGQPLTDTQYF
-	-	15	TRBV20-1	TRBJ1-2	TGCAGTGCTAGCCCTGGGAGGGGTCGGGACTATGGCTACACCTTC	CSASPGRGRDYGYTF
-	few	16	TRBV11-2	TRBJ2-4	TGTGCCAGCAGCCGAGGGGGGGGGACCGACGGAAACATTCAGTACTTC	CASSRGGGTDGNIQYF
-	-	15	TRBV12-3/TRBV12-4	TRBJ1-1	TGTGCCAGCAGTTTCCCGATGGGGGAGAACACTGAAGCTTTCTTT	CASSFPMGENTEAFF
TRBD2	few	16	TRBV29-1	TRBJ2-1	TGCAGCGTGGGAGGGACCGGGACTGGGGCGGAGGATGAGCAGTTCTTC	CSVGGTGTGAEDEQFF
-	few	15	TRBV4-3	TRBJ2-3	TGCGCCAGCAGCCAAGATTATCGGAGCACAGATACGCAGTATTTT	CASSQDYRSTDTQYF
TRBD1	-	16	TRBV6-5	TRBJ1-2	TGTGCCAGCAGTTACTCGTACAGGGGGCATGACTATGGCTACACCTTC	CASSYSYRGHDYGYTF
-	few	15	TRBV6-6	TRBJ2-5	TGTGCCAGCAGAAGCCGTTGGGTGGGCCAAGAGACCCAGTACTTC	CASRSRWVGQETQYF
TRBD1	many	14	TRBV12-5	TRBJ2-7	TGTGCTAGTGGTCTTGGGACAGGGATGCACGAGCAGTACTTC	CASGLGTGMHEQYF
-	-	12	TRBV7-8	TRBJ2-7	TGTGCCAGCAGCCCGACAGACTACGAGCAGTACTTC	CASSPTDYEQYF
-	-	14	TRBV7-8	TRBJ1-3	TGTGCCAGCCGGGACGCCGGCCGCCGAAACACCATATATTTT	CASRDAGRRNTIYF
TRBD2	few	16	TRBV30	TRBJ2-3	TGTGCCTGGAGTGTAGGACTAGCGGGGGACACAGATACGCAGTATTTT	CAWSVGLAGDTDTQYF
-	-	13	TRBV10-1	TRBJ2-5	TGCGCCAGCAGTGACCTCGTTGAAGGGACCCAGTACTTC	CASSDLVEGTQYF
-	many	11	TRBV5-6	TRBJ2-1	TGTGCCAGCGCGGCCGGCAATGAGCAGTTCTTC	CASAAGNEQFF
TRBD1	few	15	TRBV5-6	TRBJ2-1	TGTGCCAGCAGCTTGGACAGGACAGGCCGGGACGAGCAGTTCTTC	CASSLDRTGRDEQFF
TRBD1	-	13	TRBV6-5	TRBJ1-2	TGTGCCAGCAGAAGCGGGACAGACTATGGCTACACCTTC	CASRSGTDYGYTF
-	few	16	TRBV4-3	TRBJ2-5	TGCGCCAGCTTGAGGGGCACCGATAAACTACAAGAGACCCAGTACTTC	CASLRGTDKLQETQYF
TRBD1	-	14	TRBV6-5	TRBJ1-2	TGTGCCAGCAGTTCTCGGACAGGTTCATATGGCTACACCTTC	CASSSRTGSYGYTF
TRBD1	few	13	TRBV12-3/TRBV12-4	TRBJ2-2	TGTGCCAGCACCCCGACAGGGTTGGGGGAGCTGTTTTTT	CASTPTGLGELFF
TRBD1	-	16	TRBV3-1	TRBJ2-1	TGTGCCAGCAGCCAACCGGACAGGGAAGGGGACAATGAGCAGTTCTTC	CASSQPDREGDNEQFF
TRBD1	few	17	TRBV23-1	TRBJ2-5	TGCGCCAGCAGTCAAGACCACAGGGGGCCTCGCGAGGAGGCCCAGTACTTC	CASSQDHRGPREEAQYF
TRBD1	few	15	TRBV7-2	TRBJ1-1	TGTGCCAGCAGCTTAGACAGGGGCCCGAACACTGAAGCTTTCTTT	CASSLDRGPNTEAFF
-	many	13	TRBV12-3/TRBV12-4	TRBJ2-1	TGTGCCAGCAGCCCCGTATCCTACAATGAGCAGTTCTTC	CASSPVSYNEQFF
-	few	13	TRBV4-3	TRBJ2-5	TGCGCCAGCAGCCAATGGTTTCAAGAGACCCAGTACTTC	CASSQWFQETQYF
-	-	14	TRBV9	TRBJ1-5	TGTGCCAGCAACGACGGGTCAGCCAATCAGCCCCAGCATTTT	CASNDGSANQPQHF
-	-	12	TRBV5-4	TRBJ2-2	TGTGCCAGCAGCTTTTTGGGCCGGGAGCTGTTTTTT	CASSFLGRELFF
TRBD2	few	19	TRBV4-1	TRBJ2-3	TGCGCCAGCAGCCAAGCCCCCCGTTCTAGCGGGGGACCTTGGGATACGCAGTATTTT	CASSQAPRSSGGPWDTQYF
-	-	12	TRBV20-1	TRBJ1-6	TGCAGTGCACGGACAACGGATTCACCCCTCCACTTT	CSARTTDSPLHF
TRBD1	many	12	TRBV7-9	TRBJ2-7	TGTGCCAGCAGCCCGACAGGGCACGAGCAGTACTTC	CASSPTGHEQYF
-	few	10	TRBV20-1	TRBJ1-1	TGCAGTGCTAGGCGACGTGAAGCTTTCTTT	CSARRREAFF
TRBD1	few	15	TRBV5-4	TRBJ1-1	TGTGCCAGCAGCCGACCGACAGGGGAGGGAACTGAAGCTTTCTTT	CASSRPTGEGTEAFF
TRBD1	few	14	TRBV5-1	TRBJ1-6	TGCGCCAGCAGTCACAGGGGTCTACGATCACCCCTCCACTTT	CASSHRGLRSPLHF
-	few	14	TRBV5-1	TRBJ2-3	TGCGCCAGCAGCGCCGACAGCGCCGGAGATACGCAGTATTTT	CASSADSAGDTQYF
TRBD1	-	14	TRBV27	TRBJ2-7	TGTGCCAGCAGTTTAGGGACAGGGATCTACGAGCAGTACTTC	CASSLGTGIYEQYF
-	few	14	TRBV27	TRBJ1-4	TGTGCCAGCAGTCCCCGGGCCGGGAATGAAAAACTGTTTTTT	CASSPRAGNEKLFF
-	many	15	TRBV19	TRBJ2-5	TGTGCCAGTAGTATAGGGGACGGGTACCAAGAGACCCAGTACTTC	CASSIGDGYQETQYF
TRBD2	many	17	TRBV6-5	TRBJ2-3	TGTGCCAGCAGCCAGGTGGTAGCGGGGGGACCCACAGATACGCAGTATTTT	CASSQVVAGGPTDTQYF
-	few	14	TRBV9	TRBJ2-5	TGTGCCAGCAGCCCCTCCGGGACAAAAGAGACCCAGTACTTC	CASSPSGTKETQYF
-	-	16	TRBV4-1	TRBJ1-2	TGCGCCAGCAGCCAAGTCCGGACAGACGCTAACGCTGGCTACACCTTC	CASSQVRTDANAGYTF
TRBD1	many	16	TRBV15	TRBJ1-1	TGTGCCACCAGTATAAACCCGGGGACAGGGAACACTGAAGCTTTCTTT	CATSINPGTGNTEAFF
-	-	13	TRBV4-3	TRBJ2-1	TGCGCCAGCAGCCAAGAAAACGACAATGAGCAGTTCTTC	CASSQENDNEQFF
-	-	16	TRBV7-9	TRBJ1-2	TGTGCCAGCAGCTTAGAGGTGTCAGGGGCTTCGTATGGCTACACCTTC	CASSLEVSGASYGYTF
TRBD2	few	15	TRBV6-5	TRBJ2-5	TGTGCCAGCAGTATGACTAGCGGGGGGGGTGAGACCCAGTACTTC	CASSMTSGGGETQYF
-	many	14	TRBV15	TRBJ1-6	TGTGCCACCAGGGACAACTCCTATAATTCACCCCTCCACTTT	CATRDNSYNSPLHF
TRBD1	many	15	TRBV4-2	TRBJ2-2	TGTGCCAGCAGCCAGGAGACAGGGGAGCCCGGGGAGCTGTTTTTT	CASSQETGEPGELFF
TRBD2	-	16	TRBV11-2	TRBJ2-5	TGTGCCAGCAGAACGACAGGGACTAGCGGATTAGAGACCCAGTACTTC	CASRTTGTSGLETQYF
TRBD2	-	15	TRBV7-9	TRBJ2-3	TGTGACAGCAGCCCGACTAGCGGGGAGATAGATACGCAGTATTTT	CDSSPTSGEIDTQYF
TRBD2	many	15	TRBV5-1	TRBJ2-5	TGCGCCAGCACGGGGACTAGCGGGGTCTCAGAGACCCAGTACTTC	CASTGTSGVSETQYF
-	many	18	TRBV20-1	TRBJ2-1	TGCAGTGCTAGAGGTGGGAACGAAATCCTAGCTTCCTACAATGAGCAGTTCTTC	CSARGGNEILASYNEQFF
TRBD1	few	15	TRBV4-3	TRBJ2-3	TGCGCCAGCAGCCAGGGACAGGGGCATGGAGATACGCAGTATTTT	CASSQGQGHGDTQYF
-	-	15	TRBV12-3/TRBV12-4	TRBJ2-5	TGTGCCAGCAGTTTATCGGACACCAACGAAGAGACCCAGTACTTC	CASSLSDTNEETQYF
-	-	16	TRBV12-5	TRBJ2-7	TGTGCTAGTGGTTTGGGGGGGGACACAATCTCCTACGAGCAGTACTTC	CASGLGGDTISYEQYF
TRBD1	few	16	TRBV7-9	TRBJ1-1	TGTGCCAGCAGCCGGGGCGGGACAGAGTATCTCACTGAAGCTTTCTTT	CASSRGGTEYLTEAFF
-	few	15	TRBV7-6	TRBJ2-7	TGTGCCAGCAGCTTAGGATCAGGGCCTTCCTACGAGCAGTACTTC	CASSLGSGPSYEQYF
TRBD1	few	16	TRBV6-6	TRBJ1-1	TGTGCCAGCAGTTACCCGGACAGGGGGTTATACACTGAAGCTTTCTTT	CASSYPDRGLYTEAFF
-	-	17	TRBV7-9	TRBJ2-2	TGTGCCAGCAGCTTAGATCCAGGACTCAGGAGCGGGGGGGAGCTGTTTTTT	CASSLDPGLRSGGELFF
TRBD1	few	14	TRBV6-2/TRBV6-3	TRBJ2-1	TGTGCCAGCAGTGGGGGGACAGGTTGGGCTGAGCAGTTCTTC	CASSGGTGWAEQFF
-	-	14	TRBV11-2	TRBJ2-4	TGTGCCAGCAGCTTGACAGCCGGGAAAAACATTCAGTACTTC	CASSLTAGKNIQYF